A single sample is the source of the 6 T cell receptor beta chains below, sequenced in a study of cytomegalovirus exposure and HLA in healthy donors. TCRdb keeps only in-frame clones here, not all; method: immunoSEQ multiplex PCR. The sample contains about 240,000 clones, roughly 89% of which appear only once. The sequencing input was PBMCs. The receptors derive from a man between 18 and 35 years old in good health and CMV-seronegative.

The CDR3 loop is CASSQVSFWQDEETQYF. CDR3 DNA: TGCGCCAGCAGCCAAGTAAGTTTTTGGCAGGATGAAGAGACCCAGTACTTC. The rearrangement links TRBV4-1 to TRBJ2-5; D ambiguous. Germline-derived CDR1 and CDR2 are MGHRA and YSYEKL. The V end lost 1 base, the J end lost 3 bases, and 18 bases lay between the germline ends. The CDR3 covers 17 residues.

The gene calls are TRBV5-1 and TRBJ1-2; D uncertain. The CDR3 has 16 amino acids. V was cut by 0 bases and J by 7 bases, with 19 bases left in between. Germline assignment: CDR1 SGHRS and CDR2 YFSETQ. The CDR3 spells CASSLDRSGSIFGYTF. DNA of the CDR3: TGCGCCAGCAGCTTGGATAGGTCGGGGTCGATATTTGGCTACACCTTC.

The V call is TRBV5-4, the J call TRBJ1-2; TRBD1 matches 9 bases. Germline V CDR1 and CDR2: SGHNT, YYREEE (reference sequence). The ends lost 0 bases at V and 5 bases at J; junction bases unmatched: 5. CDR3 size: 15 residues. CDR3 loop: CASSLEGTGTYGYTF. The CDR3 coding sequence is TGTGCCAGCAGCTTGGAAGGGACAGGGACTTATGGCTACACCTTC.

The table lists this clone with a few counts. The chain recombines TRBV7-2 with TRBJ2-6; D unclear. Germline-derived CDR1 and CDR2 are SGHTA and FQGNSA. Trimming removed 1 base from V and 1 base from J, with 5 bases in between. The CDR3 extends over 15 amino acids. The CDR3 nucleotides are TGTGCCAGCAGCTTAGTGTCATCTGGGGCCAACGTCCTGACTTTC. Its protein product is CASSLVSSGANVLTF. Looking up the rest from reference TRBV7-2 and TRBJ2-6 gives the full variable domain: GAGVSQSPSNKVTEKGKDVELRCDPISGHTALYWYRQSLGQGLEFLIYFQGNSAPDKSGLPSDRFSAERTGGSVSTLTIQRTQQEDSAVYLCASSLVSSGANVLTFGAGSRLTVL.

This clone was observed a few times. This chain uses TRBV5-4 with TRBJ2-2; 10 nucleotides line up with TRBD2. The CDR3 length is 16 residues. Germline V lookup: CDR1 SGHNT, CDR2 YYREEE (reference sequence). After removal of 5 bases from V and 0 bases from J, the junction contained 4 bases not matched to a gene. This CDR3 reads CASSPGLAANTGELFF. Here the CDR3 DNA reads TGTGCCAGCAGTCCAGGACTAGCGGCGAACACCGGGGAGCTGTTTTTT. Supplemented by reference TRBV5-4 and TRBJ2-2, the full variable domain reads ETGVTQSPTHLIKTRGQQVTLRCSSQSGHNTVSWYQQALGQGPQFIFQYYREEENGRGNFPPRFSGLQFPNYSSELNVNALELDDSALYLCASSPGLAANTGELFFGEGSRLTVL.

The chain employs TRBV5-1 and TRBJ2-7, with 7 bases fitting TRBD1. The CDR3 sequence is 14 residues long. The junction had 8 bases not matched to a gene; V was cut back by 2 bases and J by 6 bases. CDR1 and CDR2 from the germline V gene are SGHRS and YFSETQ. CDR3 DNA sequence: TGCGCCAGCAGCTTAGGGGGCCATGATGGCGAGCAGTACTTC. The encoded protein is CASSLGGHDGEQYF.